A single sample gave rise to the 14 T cell receptor beta chains below, sequenced in a study of read filtering for tumor transcriptome and immune sequencing. The library was built from roughly 400 ng RNA with molecular barcoded adaptors for alpha/delta and beta/gamma chains. Using its own MiXCR run on the reads, TCRdb lists one record per CDR3 protein. This sample has about 24,000 distinct CDR3 sequences, with around a fifth found just once. Source material: a population of CD138-negative cells sorted from bone marrow. The receptor set was obtained from a donor aged 40 or older with multiple myeloma.

This clonotype was observed many times. The chain combines TRBV2 with TRBJ2-3, with TRBD2 matching 7 bases. J gave up 3 bases and V 4 bases, and 7 bases lay outside the gene matches. The germline gives CDR1 SNHLY, CDR2 FYNNEI. The CDR3 contains 15 residues. In nucleotides, the CDR3 is TGTGCCAGCAGTGTTGGCGGGGGAGGTACAGATACGCAGTATTTT. The encoded protein is CASSVGGGGTDTQYF.

This clonotype turned up a few times. This CDR3 reads CASSLMDLQETQYF. The CDR3 region has the DNA TGCGCCAGCAGCTTGATGGACCTCCAAGAGACCCAGTACTTC. V gene TRBV5-1 combines with J gene TRBJ2-5; D ambiguous. V dropped 1 base and J dropped 1 base, with 8 bases sitting between them. In germline, CDR1 is SGHRS, CDR2 YFSETQ. The CDR3 length is 14 residues. The variable domain in full, completed from reference TRBV5-1 and TRBJ2-5, reads KAGVTQTPRYLIKTRGQQVTLSCSPISGHRSVSWYQQTPGQGLQFLFEYFSETQRNKGNFPGRFSGRQFSNSRSEMNVSTLELGDSALYLCASSLMDLQETQYFGPGTRLLVL.

This clonotype was seen at least ten times. The CDR3 here is CASSMTTGAGSPLHF. In DNA form, the CDR3 reads TGTGCCAGCAGTATGACTACAGGGGCCGGGTCACCCCTCCACTTT. The chain combines TRBV2 with TRBJ1-6; 7 bases are shared with TRBD1. The CDR3 spans 15 residues. The V gene end was trimmed by 5 bases and the J gene end by 10 bases; junction bases not matched to a gene: 11. In germline, CDR1 is SNHLY, CDR2 FYNNEI.

This clonotype showed up many times. The chain links TRBV29-1 to TRBJ1-2, with unresolved D. There are 15 residues in the CDR3. Trimming removed 1 base at V and 4 bases at J, with 16 bases between. Germline values: CDR1 SQVTM, CDR2 ANQGSEA. The CDR3 region is CSVEGPSRLLYGYTF. CDR3 nucleotides: TGCAGCGTTGAAGGACCCTCTAGGTTGCTCTATGGCTACACCTTC.

This clonotype was seen many times. V gene TRBV5-1 combines with J gene TRBJ1-1; 7 bases agree with TRBD1. The CDR3 covers 15 residues. V dropped 0 bases and J dropped 1; count of bases not matched to a gene: 3. The germline V gene encodes CDR1 SGHRS and CDR2 YFSETQ. CDR3 sequence (DNA): TGCGCCAGCAGCTTGGGCCGGGACAGGAACACTGAAGCTTTCTTT. Residues: CASSLGRDRNTEAFF.

This clonotype came up many times. The chain uses TRBV24-1 and TRBJ2-2; D unclear. CDR1 and CDR2 (germline): KGHDR, SFDVKD. This CDR3 contains 14 residues. The V gene lost 2 bases and the J gene lost 4 bases, with 7 bases spanning the gap. For the CDR3, the DNA is TGTGCCACCAGTGATTCCCCAGCCACCGGGGAGCTGTTTTTT. It yields the protein CATSDSPATGELFF.

In this sample, this clonotype turned up many times. The CDR3 here is CASRGWNAPGTEAFF. CDR3 nucleotide sequence: TGTGCCAGCAGGGGGTGGAATGCACCGGGGACTGAAGCTTTCTTT. The chain joins TRBV28 to TRBJ1-1, with D unclear. The V end lost 6 bases, the J end lost 5 bases, and 19 bases lay between the germline ends. The CDR3 has 15 amino acids. Germline V gene sequence: CDR1 MDHEN, CDR2 SYDVKM.

This clonotype was seen once. Given a far larger clone just one base away, this is likely a sequencing read error. This sequence joins TRBV4-1 and TRBJ1-6; D not resolved. The CDR3 has 14 residues. Germline loops: CDR1 MGHRA, CDR2 YSYEKL. The CDR3 protein is CASSQEYGRRTVFF. In nucleotides, the CDR3 is TGCGCCAGCAGCCAAGAATACGGGAGGCGCACGGTTTTCTTT.

A word on this clonotype: A much more abundant neighbour one base away suggests this may be a read error. The genes are TRBV7-9 and TRBJ1-2, with D perhaps TRBD1 (6 bases). There are 14 residues in the CDR3. CDR1 is SEHNR, CDR2 FQNEAQ, per germline (reference sequence). The CDR3 loop is CASSFPGGAAGYAF. CDR3 DNA sequence: TGTGCCAGCAGCTTCCCGGGGGGCGCGGCTGGCTACGCCTTC.

This clonotype came up a few times. The chain joins TRBV5-1 to TRBJ2-5, with D possibly matching TRBD1 (5 bases). This CDR3 has 13 residues. The V end lost 4 bases, the J end lost 1 base, and 8 bases lay between the germline ends. CDR1 is SGHRS, CDR2 YFSETQ, per germline. The CDR3 is CASSLDIQETQYF. The CDR3 nucleotides are TGCGCCAGCAGCCTGGACATCCAAGAGACCCAGTACTTC.

This clonotype occurred many times. The chain carries TRBV29-1 and TRBJ1-2, with 10 bases fitting TRBD1. With V trimmed by 3 bases and J by 8 bases, 6 bases remained unmatched. Germline lookup yields CDR1 SQVTM and CDR2 ANQGSEA. The length of the CDR3 is 13 residues. The chain's CDR3 is CSVDPGQGTGYTF. DNA of the CDR3: TGCAGCGTTGACCCGGGACAGGGGACCGGCTACACCTTC.

V and J are TRBV28 and TRBJ2-5, with a tentative D call TRBD2 (5 bases). The germline CDR1 and CDR2 sequences are MDHEN and SYDVKM. The CDR3 contains 14 residues. The ends were cut back, 7 bases at V and 4 bases at J, with 16 bases in the middle. The CDR3 region has the DNA TGTGCCAGCACCCTGCAGGAGGTTTCAGAGACCCAGTACTTC. It is translated as CASTLQEVSETQYF.

This clonotype showed up many times. The genes are TRBV5-4 and TRBJ2-5; D ambiguous. The CDR3 loop spans 13 amino acids. Looked up from germline, CDR1 is SGHNT and CDR2 is YYREEE (reference sequence). V shed 1 base and J shed 2 bases, with 6 bases lying between them. The CDR3 reads CASSLLPQETQYF. The CDR3 DNA reads TGTGCCAGCAGCTTGTTGCCTCAAGAGACCCAGTACTTC.

J is TRBJ1-4 and V is TRBV29-1; D not certain. Germline V gene data show CDR1 as SQVTM and CDR2 as ANQGSEA. The CDR3 sequence is 11 residues long. V was cut by 8 bases and J by 8 bases, with 12 bases left in between. CDR3 sequence reads: CSCSYGEKLFF. Here the CDR3 DNA reads TGCAGCTGCTCCTACGGGGAAAAACTGTTTTTT.